This T cell receptor (beta chain) was sequenced during a study of T-cell memory formation after mild COVID-19. Overall study findings and caveats: The study found contracting CD4+ clones mainly in CM and EM and contracting CD8+ clones in EMRA. Prior to infection, memory already included some responding clones, suggesting cross-reactive memory joined. Contracting clones from day 15 to 85 had balanced CD4/CD8; later expanders favoured CD4+.

This clonotype showed up just a few times. The target antigen is unknown. TCRalpha and TCRbeta libraries used 5'RACE with constant-segment primers and UMIs. TCRdb ran MiXCR on the 5' RACE reads and lists one entry per CDR3 protein. The sample has some 270,000 distinct CDR3 sequences; 15% are singletons. Trimming removed 5 bases from V and 2 bases from J; junction bases left unmatched: 6. Germline V CDR1 and CDR2: SGHRS, YFSETQ. This CDR3 is built from 15 residues. Sample: PBMCs or a T cell subset sorted from them (not recorded which). The receptor was isolated from an adult woman who had mild COVID-19 (a few samples of this study predate the infection). Cell type and time point are not known. The chain is built from TRBV5-1 and TRBJ2-2; TRBD2 matches 7 bases. CDR3 sequence (DNA): TGCGCCAGCAGGCACCCGGGAGGCAACACCGGGGAGCTGTTTTTT. Protein product: CASRHPGGNTGELFF.